The sequence of this T cell receptor beta chain was determined in a study of OX40 agonist ivuxolimab in advanced cancers. Germline-derived CDR1 and CDR2 are SGHNT and YYREEE (reference sequence). The CDR3 is 17 amino acids. Trimming removed 4 bases from V and 0 bases from J, with 17 bases in between. The assay was immunoSEQ multiplex PCR, and TCRdb's table has in-frame clones only and misses some. In the table there are roughly 72,000 clones, 81% of which are singletons. The clonotype comes from an adult with an advanced solid tumor such as melanoma, head and neck, liver or kidney cancer. The sample here was CD4+ or CD8+ T cells sorted from blood, taken in a trial of the OX40 agonist ivuxolimab. The chain employs TRBV5-4 and TRBJ1-3, with D unresolved. CDR3 amino acids: CASSPSPSPTSGNTIYF. CDR3 sequence (DNA): TGTGCCAGCAGCCCAAGTCCGTCCCCTACCTCTGGAAACACCATATATTTT. The full variable domain, completed using reference TRBV5-4 and TRBJ1-3, is ETGVTQSPTHLIKTRGQQVTLRCSSQSGHNTVSWYQQALGQGPQFIFQYYREEENGRGNFPPRFSGLQFPNYSSELNVNALELDDSALYLCASSPSPSPTSGNTIYFGEGSWLTVV.